This record concerns one T cell receptor beta chain sequence. The specificity of this receptor is unknown. The sample holds no much larger clone one base away, and base qualities are not on file. The junction shows trimming of 5 bases on V and 3 bases on J, and the gene matches do not reach 7 bases of it. Inclusive of the bounding cysteine and phenylalanine, the CDR3 is 17 residues long. Only the CDR3 portion is preserved as DNA: 51 bases, with reading frame beginning at the first base. The germline V gene sets CDR1 to SGHVS and CDR2 to FQNEAQ. What this sample's time point label stands for: more than 3 weeks on oral tofacitinib. Read against the paper, the sample's treatment or condition label means: oral pan-JAK inhibitor, 5-10 mg twice daily. Peripheral blood and lesional scalp punch biopsies were obtained from patients with alopecia areata. PBMCs were isolated by density centrifugation and stained for CD3, CD4 and CD8, after which CD4+ and CD8+ T cells were sorted on a FACSAria.

The sample belongs to a study of CD8+ T cells in alopecia areata (dated by TCRdb to the late 2010s). In terms of the full investigation: Treated patients were enrolled in an open-label pilot trial of oral tofacitinib at 5 to 10 mg twice daily for moderate-to-severe alopecia areata. Tofacitinib was given for 6 to 18 months, followed by 6 months of follow-up off drug to assess delayed response and recurrence. Disease severity in treated patients was measured with the SALT score, which quantifies the percentage of affected scalp surface area. The study used high-throughput TCRbeta sequencing to examine T cell clonal expansion in alopecia areata, in both the C3H/HeJ mouse model and human patients. On the human side, TCRbeta sequencing was run on scalp tissue and on sorted CD4+ and CD8+ peripheral blood T cells from healthy controls and from alopecia areata patients with either patchy or totalis/universalis disease. Biopsies were taken from tofacitinib-treated patients at baseline and again at 4 and 24 weeks into treatment, and several of those patients also had a later scalp biopsy. Scalp clonality was compared across normal scalp (n=4), patchy alopecia areata scalp (n=8), and alopecia totalis/universalis scalp (n=8). The RNA source kit depended on sample type: the PAXgene miRNA kit for fixed scalp, the miRNeasy kit for PBMCs, and the RNeasy kit for mouse skin. immunoSEQ multiplex PCR using 35 Vbeta forward primers and 13 Jbeta reverse primers was used to amplify TCRbeta CDR3 regions. What the study reported, not specific to this receptor: Scalp TCR repertoire analysis is complicated because resident alphabeta T cells in normal human skin are also sequenced, whereas mouse skin is dominated by gammadelta T cells. During tofacitinib treatment, many expanded lesional clones stuck around in both scalp and blood, and this persistence may partly explain why relapse happens after treatment is stopped. Because the treated cohort was small and included a single nonresponder, larger studies are needed to assess links between baseline CD8+ expansion and response. Scalp clonality and the number of expanded CD8+ clones among the top 100 scalp clones were significantly decreased by tofacitinib. Compared with mice, TCR sequences shared between patients were less clear, possibly partly because of HLA diversity across the patient population. Higher clonality and more expanded CD8+ clones were observed in lesional scalp than in normal scalp, particularly in alopecia totalis/universalis, a finding suggestive of antigenic drive.

Library preparation used the immunoSEQ multiplex PCR assay. RNA was extracted from all samples and reverse transcribed into cDNA as template for TCR sequencing. SuperScript III was used for first-strand cDNA synthesis, primed with a 2:1 mix of oligo-dT and random hexamers. A synthetic immune receptor repertoire was used to measure amplification bias, and any remaining bias was corrected computationally. The study's processing was this. Raw reads were preprocessed for error removal, and CDR3 was defined according to IMGT conventions as running from the conserved cysteine to phenylalanine. Clonality was calculated as 1 minus Shannon entropy normalized by log2 of the number of productive unique TCRs. Whether scalp clones were CD4 or CD8 was inferred by matching scalp TCRbeta sequences against CD4 and CD8 repertoires sorted from blood. Imported from immuneACCESS, the table was reduced by TCRdb to in-frame sequences with V and J called. These copies leave out some clones; in studies compared against another copy, an unresolved V gene accounts for under half, and the cause of the remainder is not known. That table is the source of V, J and clone size, and D and trimming were worked out from the DNA. In all, the sample holds 200,000 to 250,000 clones, and around 57% of those were seen once. The ten largest clonotypes hold 1.5% to 2% of the sample.

The chain was built from TRBV7-8 and TRBJ2-2; TRBD2 fits 12 bases in the junction. Source: CD4+ T cells sorted from blood, taken at week 4, from a patient treated with tofacitinib. The sequence derives from a human donor with alopecia areata. CDR3 region: CASSPRTSGADTGELFF. The sequenced DNA: TGTGCCAGCAGCCCCCGGACTAGCGGGGCTGACACCGGGGAGCTGTTTTTT.